What follows describes a single T cell receptor (beta chain). Antigen unknown. The sample is drawn from a study of glioma-infiltrating T cells. Study-level findings and limits: Only very few CDR3 sequences appeared in both tissue and blood.

Amplification of TCR alpha and beta CDR3 regions from RNA used iRepertoire nested multiplex PCR. Each CDR3 protein gets one entry after TCRdb re-called the multiplex PCR reads with MiXCR. The data contain 150,000 to 200,000 distinct CDR3 sequences, approximately 30% of them singletons. The sequence was obtained from a human donor with low-grade glioma or glioblastoma, undergoing nonglioma brain surgery, or in good health (not recorded which). The sample comprised glioma tissue, nonneoplastic brain tissue, or PBMCs (not recorded which).

The CDR3 loop is CASSRLVSGTEDFF. Here the CDR3 DNA reads TGTGCCAGCAGCCGGCTAGTATCTGGCACTGAGGATTTCTTT. The chain employs TRBV27 and TRBJ1-1; D not certain. Trimming shortened V by 6 bases and J by 13 bases, and 24 bases separated the two germline ends. This CDR3 has 14 residues. Germline values: CDR1 MNHEY, CDR2 SMNVEV (reference sequence).